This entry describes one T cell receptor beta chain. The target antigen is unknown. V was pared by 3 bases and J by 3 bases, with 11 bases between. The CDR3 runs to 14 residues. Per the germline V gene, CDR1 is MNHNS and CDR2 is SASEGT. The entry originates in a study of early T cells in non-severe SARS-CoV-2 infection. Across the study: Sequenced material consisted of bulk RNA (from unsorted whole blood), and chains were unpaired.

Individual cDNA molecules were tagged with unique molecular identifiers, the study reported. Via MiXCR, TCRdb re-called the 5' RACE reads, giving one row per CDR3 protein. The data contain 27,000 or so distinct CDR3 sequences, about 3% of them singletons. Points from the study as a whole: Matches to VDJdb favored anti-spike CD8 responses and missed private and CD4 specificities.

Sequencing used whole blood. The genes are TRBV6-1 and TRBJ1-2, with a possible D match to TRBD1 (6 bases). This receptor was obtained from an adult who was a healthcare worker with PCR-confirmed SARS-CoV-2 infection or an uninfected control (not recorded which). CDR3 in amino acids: CASSEQGIYYGYTF. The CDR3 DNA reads TGTGCCAGCAGTGAGCAGGGGATTTACTATGGCTACACCTTC.